This T cell receptor (beta chain) was identified during a study of blood T cell repertoires in COVID-19 (TCRdb year 2020). Background for the entire study: Samples covering the acute and convalescent phases of COVID-19 were provided by collaborators in the United States, Italy and Spain. Samples were obtained from the ongoing ImmuneRACE study (first 160 participants) and from roughly 1,300 subjects provided by 6 global collaborators. HLA class I and class II types, where available, came from metadata supplied by the sample provider rather than from assay-based typing. Subjects who had been exposed to COVID-19, were actively infected with it, or had recovered from it provided the deeply sampled blood TCRbeta repertoires that made up the dataset. The prospective study material was composed of cDNA or gDNA derived from T cells, B-cell-depleted T cells, or PBMCs. The repertoires were released in a freely available public database meant as a resource for research on the immune response to SARS-CoV-2. Sample metadata almost always included a de-identified subject ID, COVID-19 status, age in years and sex.

V loses 4 bases of germline sequence and J loses 6 bases, and the interval between the two ends is 14 bases. The CDR3 goes from the cysteine to the phenylalanine over 15 residues. Only CDR3 DNA remains: 45 bases, in frame from the first base. Looking up the germline V gene (reference sequence) yields CDR1 SGHNT and CDR2 YYREEE. Study-wide conclusions, independent of this receptor: The amount of clinical and demographic metadata varied by source and participant and was provided uncurated.

Collaborating institutions collected whole blood in K2EDTA tubes following their own protocols. For TCRbeta analysis, collaborators shipped samples as frozen whole blood, isolated PBMCs, or DNA extracted from either of those sample types. In regard to this clone: It has no known antigen specificity. No per-base quality is available; no much larger clone lies one base away.

The immunoSEQ Assay, a bias-controlled multiplex PCR, was used to amplify TCRbeta CDR3 regions from genomic DNA. As for how the authors treated the data: The number of nucleated cells in each sample was estimated from the amplification of reference gene primers within the assay. To quantify the absolute abundance of each unique TCRbeta CDR3 rearrangement, sequence reads were collapsed and filtered. For each sample, productive Simpson clonality was calculated by taking the square root of Simpson's diversity index across productive rearrangements. TCRdb holds this immuneACCESS table with in-frame rearrangements only. Some clones are missing; in checked studies, unresolved V genes explain under half, and the rest has no known cause. Clonal size and the V and J genes are those of that table, whereas D and trimming came from the DNA. Recorded for this sample are about 69,000 clones; roughly 80% of them occurred a single time. Clones ranked in the top ten supply about 17% of the sample.

Sequencing input: peripheral blood. The clonotype originates from a man aged 55-75 years with acute or convalescent COVID-19. The receptor chain draws on TRBV5-4 and TRBJ1-6; D gene: possibly TRBD1, on 6 matching bases. The CDR3 is CASSTKQGFNSPLHF. DNA sequence: TGTGCCAGCAGCACGAAACAGGGATTTAATTCACCCCTCCACTTT.